One and the same sample provided the 8 T cell receptor beta chains below, sequenced in a study of T cells in Graves' hyperthyroidism and ophthalmopathy. The source material, RNA transcripts, was used to amplify TCR beta CDR3 regions. RT-PCR in the first round (using the HTBI primer set) targeted the TCR CDR3. TCRdb used MiXCR to reprocess the multiplex PCR reads, holding one entry per CDR3 protein. The data hold about 350,000 distinct CDR3 sequences, with over 11% observed a single time. Material for sequencing was blood. The receptors stem from a woman aged 25-40 years with Graves' hyperthyroidism.

The table lists this clonotype with a few counts. The V and J genes are TRBV2 and TRBJ2-1, with TRBD2 matching over 9 bases. Germline lookup yields CDR1 SNHLY and CDR2 FYNNEI. Trimming at V came to 6 bases and at J to 1 base, leaving 7 bases not matched to a gene. CDR3 size: 16 residues. The DNA of the CDR3 is TGTGCCAGCAGCCCTACCCTAGCGGGATCCTACAATGAGCAGTTCTTC. As protein: CASSPTLAGSYNEQFF.

This clonotype was picked up many times. The genes are TRBV29-1 and TRBJ1-1; 7 bases map to TRBD1. The CDR3 has 13 residues. The junction had 6 bases not matched to a gene; V was cut back by 4 bases and J by 4 bases. The V gene's germline CDR1 is SQVTM and CDR2 ANQGSEA. The CDR3 loop is CSVGQGGVTEAFF. In DNA, the CDR3 is TGCAGCGTTGGACAGGGAGGCGTCACTGAAGCTTTCTTT.

The chain links TRBV4-2 to TRBJ2-7, with D unresolved. The V end lost 4 bases, the J end lost 0 bases, and 10 bases lay between the germline ends. CDR1 and CDR2 from the germline V gene are LGHNA and YNFKEQ. The CDR3 loop spans 14 amino acids. Here the CDR3 reads CASSRGSDSYEQYF. The CDR3 DNA reads as TGTGCCAGCAGCCGCGGCTCCGACTCCTACGAGCAGTACTTC.

This clonotype was found many times. The chain links TRBV29-1 to TRBJ2-2; D is unclear. The CDR3 sequence is 12 residues long. From germline, CDR1 is SQVTM and CDR2 ANQGSEA. V lost 4 bases and J 4 bases, leaving 7 bases between the germline ends. In DNA, the CDR3 is TGCAGCGTTGTTCCAGGCACCGGGGAGCTGTTTTTT. Translated: CSVVPGTGELFF.

This clonotype has only a few counts. The gene calls are TRBV9 and TRBJ2-1; 8 nucleotides agree with TRBD2. The CDR3 contains 14 residues. Germline values: CDR1 SGDLS, CDR2 YYNGEE. V trimming: 3 bases; J trimming: 8 bases; junction bases outside the gene matches: 7. CDR3 region: CASSARTSSHEQFF. The DNA of the CDR3 is TGTGCCAGCAGCGCACGGACTAGCAGCCATGAGCAGTTCTTC.

This clonotype was detected ten times or more. J is TRBJ1-5 and V is TRBV20-1, with TRBD1 as a possible D gene (6 bases). CDR3 length: 17 residues. CDR1 and CDR2 from the germline V gene are DFQATT and SNEGSKA (reference sequence). The V end was cut by 0 bases, the J end by 0 bases, with 15 bases between. CDR3 sequence: CSARDPKQGISNQPQHF. CDR3 bases: TGCAGTGCTAGAGATCCCAAACAGGGTATTAGCAATCAGCCCCAGCATTTT.

This clonotype was counted at least ten times. The V call is TRBV6-2 or TRBV6-3, the J call TRBJ1-4; D might be TRBD1 (5 bases). The CDR3 is 16 residues long. Trimming left V 7 bases short and J 7 bases short, with 22 bases between. CDR1 and CDR2 from the germline V gene are MNHEY and SVGEGT. In DNA form, the CDR3 reads TGTGCCAGCACCCCAGGGATCCGGGACGGTCGTGAAAAACTGTTTTTT. Its protein product is CASTPGIRDGREKLFF.

This clonotype was detected many times. The CDR3 DNA reads TGTGCCAGCAGTTTACTATCCCGGGACAGGGGTAATTCACCCCTCCACTTT. Protein sequence: CASSLLSRDRGNSPLHF. The V gene is TRBV12-3 or TRBV12-4, the J gene TRBJ1-6, with 10 bases lining up with TRBD1. Unmatched junction bases numbered 7, after V lost 2 bases and J lost 6 bases. The CDR3 runs to 17 residues.